Given below is one TCR beta chain in context. What it recognizes is unknown. This entry comes from a study of PD-L1 blockade in urothelial cancer. Study information: Researchers looked at the blood 3 weeks (second dose) and 6 weeks after treatment began.

Study-level findings and limits: A pretreatment blood TCR clonality that fell below the median predicted better progression-free and overall survival.

It was locally advanced or metastatic urothelial carcinoma that patients had. The J segment lost 2 bases and the V segment lost 0 bases, leaving 11 bases of the junction unmatched. The CDR3 is made up of 20 amino acids. Germline V lookup: CDR1 LNHNV, CDR2 YYDKDF (reference sequence). This table comes from immunoSEQ multiplex PCR, and its TCRdb copy is limited to in-frame clones, with some not included. Found here are tens of thousands of clones, roughly 86% of them singletons; the top ten hold under 3%. This sequence originates from a man between 65 and 85 years old with urothelial cancer. The material sequenced was PBMCs, taken around atezolizumab (anti-PD-L1) treatment. This chain connects TRBV15 to TRBJ2-7, with 15 positions matching TRBD2. The CDR3 DNA reads TGTGCCACCAGCAGAGATGTTTCCGGACTAGCGGGAGGGGGAACCTACGAGCAGTACTTC. This translates into CATSRDVSGLAGGGTYEQYF. The full variable domain, completed using reference TRBV15 and TRBJ2-7, is DAMVIQNPRYQVTQFGKPVTLSCSQTLNHNVMYWYQQKSSQAPKLLFHYYDKDFNNEADTPDNFQSRRPNTSFCFLDIRSPGLGDTAMYLCATSRDVSGLAGGGTYEQYFGPGTRLTVT.